This T cell receptor (beta chain) was observed in a study of shared clonotypes between healthy human individuals. Study context: Donors, aged 18 to 49, were a couple of women and a few men. Researchers assigned three CD4 naive, three CD4 memory, two CD8 naive and one CD8 memory plate to each donor. Study-level results: Sampling involved blood alone; tissue repertoires likely differ.

To note about this clone: Its specificity is not known. Other nucleotide sequences in the sample specify the same CDR3.

Germline CDR1 MDHEN, CDR2 SYDVKM. V was trimmed by 5 bases and J by 0 bases, leaving 10 bases between them. This CDR3 is 14 amino acids long. The protocol was immunoSEQ multiplex PCR, while the TCRdb copy is restricted to in-frame clones and leaves out a portion. Found here are roughly 1,000,000 clones, about 84% of them singletons; the top ten hold more than 0.55%. Sequencing was carried out using memory CD4+ T cells from PBMCs. The sample's subset: CD45RA-negative fraction. V usage is TRBV28 and J usage is TRBJ1-1; no definite D call. The clonotype comes from a man aged 18-30 years in good health. Some clones in this sample may be carry-over from other donors' samples. CDR3 coding DNA: TGTGCCAGCAGTCTTGCGGGAATGAACACTGAAGCTTTCTTT. Amino acids: CASSLAGMNTEAFF.